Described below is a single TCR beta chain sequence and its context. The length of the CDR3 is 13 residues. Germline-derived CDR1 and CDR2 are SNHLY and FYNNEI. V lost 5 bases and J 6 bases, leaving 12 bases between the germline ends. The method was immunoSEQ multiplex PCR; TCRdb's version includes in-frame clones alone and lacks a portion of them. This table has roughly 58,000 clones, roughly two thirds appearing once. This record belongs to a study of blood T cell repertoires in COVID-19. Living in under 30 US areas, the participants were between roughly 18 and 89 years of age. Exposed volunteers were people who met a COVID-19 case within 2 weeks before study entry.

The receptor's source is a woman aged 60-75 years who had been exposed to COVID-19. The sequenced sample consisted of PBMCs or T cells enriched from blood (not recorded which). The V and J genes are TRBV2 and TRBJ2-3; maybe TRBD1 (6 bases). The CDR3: CASSRDRFDTQYF. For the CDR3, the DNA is TGTGCCAGCAGTAGAGACAGGTTCGATACGCAGTATTTT.